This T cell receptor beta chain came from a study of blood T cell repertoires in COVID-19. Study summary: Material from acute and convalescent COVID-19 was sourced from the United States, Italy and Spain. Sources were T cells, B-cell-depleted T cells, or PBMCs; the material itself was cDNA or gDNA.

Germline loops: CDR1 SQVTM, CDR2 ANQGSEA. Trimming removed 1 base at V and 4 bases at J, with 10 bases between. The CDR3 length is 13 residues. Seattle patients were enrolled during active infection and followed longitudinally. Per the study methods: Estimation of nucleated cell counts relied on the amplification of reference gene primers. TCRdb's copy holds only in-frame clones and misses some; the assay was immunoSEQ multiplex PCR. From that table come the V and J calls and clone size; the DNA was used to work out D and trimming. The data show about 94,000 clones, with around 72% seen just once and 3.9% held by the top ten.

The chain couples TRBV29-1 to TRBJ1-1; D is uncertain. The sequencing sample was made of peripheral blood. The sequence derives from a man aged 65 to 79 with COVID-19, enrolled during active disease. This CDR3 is CSVEGGMGTEAFF. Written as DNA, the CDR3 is TGCAGCGTTGAAGGAGGGATGGGCACTGAAGCTTTCTTT.